This paragraph reports one TCR beta chain. CDR3 length: 15 residues. The germline CDR1 and CDR2 sequences are LNHDA and SQIVND (reference sequence). V lost 4 bases and J lost 2, with 12 bases in between. These data are taken from a study of blood T cell repertoires in COVID-19. Overall study: Collection of acute and convalescent COVID-19 samples took place in the United States, Italy and Spain.

Libraries were prepared by immunoSEQ multiplex PCR; TCRdb keeps only in-frame clonotypes and omits some of them. The data hold some 31,000 clones, with about 85% observed a single time. Sample: peripheral blood. This receptor was taken from a human donor with acute or convalescent COVID-19. The donor label of this sample is uncertain. The V gene is TRBV19, the J gene TRBJ1-3; D is perhaps TRBD1 (5 bases). Here the CDR3 reads CASSTTGLAGNTIYF. CDR3 DNA: TGTGCCAGTAGTACTACAGGCTTGGCTGGAAACACCATATATTTT.